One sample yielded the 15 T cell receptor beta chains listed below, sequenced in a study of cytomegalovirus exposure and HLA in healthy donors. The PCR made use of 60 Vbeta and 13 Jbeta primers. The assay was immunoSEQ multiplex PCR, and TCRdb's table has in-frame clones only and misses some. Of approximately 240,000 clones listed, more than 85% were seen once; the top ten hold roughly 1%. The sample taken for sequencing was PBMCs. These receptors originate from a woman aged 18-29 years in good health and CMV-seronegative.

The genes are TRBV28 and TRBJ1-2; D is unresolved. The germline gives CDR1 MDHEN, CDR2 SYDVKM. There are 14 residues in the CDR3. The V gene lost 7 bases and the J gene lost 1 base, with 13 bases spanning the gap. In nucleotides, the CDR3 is TGTGCCAGCACCAACCTCGGGTTTAACTATGGCTACACCTTC. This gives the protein CASTNLGFNYGYTF.

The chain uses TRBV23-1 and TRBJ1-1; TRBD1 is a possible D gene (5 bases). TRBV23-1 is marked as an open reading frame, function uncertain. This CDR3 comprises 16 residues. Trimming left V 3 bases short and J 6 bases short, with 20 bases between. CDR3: CASSHSRGRAYPEAFF. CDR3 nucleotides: TGCGCCAGCAGTCACTCAAGGGGAAGGGCCTATCCTGAAGCTTTCTTT.

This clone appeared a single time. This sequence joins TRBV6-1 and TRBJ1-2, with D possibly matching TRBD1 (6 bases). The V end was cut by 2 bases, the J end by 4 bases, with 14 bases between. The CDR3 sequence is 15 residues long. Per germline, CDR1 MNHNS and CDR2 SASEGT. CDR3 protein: CASSEHTTGTYGYTF. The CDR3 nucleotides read TGTGCCAGCAGTGAACATACAACAGGGACCTATGGCTACACCTTC.

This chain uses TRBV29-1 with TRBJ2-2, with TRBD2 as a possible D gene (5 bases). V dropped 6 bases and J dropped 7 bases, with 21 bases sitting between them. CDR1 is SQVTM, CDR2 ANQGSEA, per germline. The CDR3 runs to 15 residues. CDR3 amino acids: CSVTTTGLSLGELFF. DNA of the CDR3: TGCAGCGTCACTACGACCGGACTCTCCCTCGGGGAGCTGTTTTTT.

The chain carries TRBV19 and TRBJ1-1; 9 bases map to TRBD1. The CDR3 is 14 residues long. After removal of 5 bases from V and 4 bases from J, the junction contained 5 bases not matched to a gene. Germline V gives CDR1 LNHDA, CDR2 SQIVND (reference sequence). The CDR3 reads CASSLQGAPTEAFF. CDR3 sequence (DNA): TGTGCCAGTAGTTTACAGGGGGCGCCCACTGAAGCTTTCTTT. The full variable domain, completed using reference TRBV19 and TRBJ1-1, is DGGITQSPKYLFRKEGQNVTLSCEQNLNHDAMYWYRQDPGQGLRLIYYSQIVNDFQKGDIAEGYSVSREKKESFPLTVTSAQKNPTAFYLCASSLQGAPTEAFFGQGTRLTVV.

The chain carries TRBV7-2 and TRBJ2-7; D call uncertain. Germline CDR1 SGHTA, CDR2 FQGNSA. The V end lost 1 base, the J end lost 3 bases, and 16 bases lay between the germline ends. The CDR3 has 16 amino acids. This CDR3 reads CASSLDGSSRYYEQYF. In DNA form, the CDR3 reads TGTGCCAGCAGCTTAGACGGGTCAAGTCGATACTACGAGCAGTACTTC.

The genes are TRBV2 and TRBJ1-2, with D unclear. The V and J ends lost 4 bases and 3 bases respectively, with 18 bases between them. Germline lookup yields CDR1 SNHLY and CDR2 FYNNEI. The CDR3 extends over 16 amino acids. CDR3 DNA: TGTGCCAGCAGTGTTTTATTTTCTAGCTTGGACTATGGCTACACCTTC. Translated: CASSVLFSSLDYGYTF.

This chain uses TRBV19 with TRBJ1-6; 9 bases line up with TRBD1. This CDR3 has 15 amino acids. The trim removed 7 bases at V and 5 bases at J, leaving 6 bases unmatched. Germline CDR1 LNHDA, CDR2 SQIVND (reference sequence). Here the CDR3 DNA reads TGTGCCAGTAAAGCGGACAGGGGCCATAATTCACCCCTCCACTTT. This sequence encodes CASKADRGHNSPLHF.

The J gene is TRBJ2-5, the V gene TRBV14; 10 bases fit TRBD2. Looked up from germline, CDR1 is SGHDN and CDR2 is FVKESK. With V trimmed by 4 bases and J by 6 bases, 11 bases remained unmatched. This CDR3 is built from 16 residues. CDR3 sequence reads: CASSRPGLANWQTQYF. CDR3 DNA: TGTGCCAGCAGCCGACCGGGACTAGCGAATTGGCAGACCCAGTACTTC.

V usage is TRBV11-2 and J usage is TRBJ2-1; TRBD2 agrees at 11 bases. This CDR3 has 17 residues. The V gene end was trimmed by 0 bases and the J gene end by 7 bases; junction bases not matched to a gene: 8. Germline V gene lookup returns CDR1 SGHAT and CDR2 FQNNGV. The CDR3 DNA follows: TGTGCCAGCAGCTTAGATCGGCCGGGACTAGCGGTTAATGAGCAGTTCTTC. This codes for CASSLDRPGLAVNEQFF.

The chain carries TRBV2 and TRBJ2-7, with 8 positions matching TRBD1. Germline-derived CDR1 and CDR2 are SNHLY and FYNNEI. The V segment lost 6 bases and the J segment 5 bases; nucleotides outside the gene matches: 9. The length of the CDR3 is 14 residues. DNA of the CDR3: TGTGCCAGCAGGACAGGGGTCCTACGAAACGAGCAGTACTTC. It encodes CASRTGVLRNEQYF. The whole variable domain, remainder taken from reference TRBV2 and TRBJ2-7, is EPEVTQTPSHQVTQMGQEVILRCVPISNHLYFYWYRQILGQKVEFLVSFYNNEISEKSEIFDDQFSVERPDGSNFTLKIRSTKLEDSAMYFCASRTGVLRNEQYFGPGTRLTVT.

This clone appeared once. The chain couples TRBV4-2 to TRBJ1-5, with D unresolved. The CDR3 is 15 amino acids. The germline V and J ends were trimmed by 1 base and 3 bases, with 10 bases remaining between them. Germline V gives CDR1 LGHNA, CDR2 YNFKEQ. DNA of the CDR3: TGTGCCAGCAGCCAAGTAATTGCGCCCAATCAGCCCCAGCATTTT. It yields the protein CASSQVIAPNQPQHF.

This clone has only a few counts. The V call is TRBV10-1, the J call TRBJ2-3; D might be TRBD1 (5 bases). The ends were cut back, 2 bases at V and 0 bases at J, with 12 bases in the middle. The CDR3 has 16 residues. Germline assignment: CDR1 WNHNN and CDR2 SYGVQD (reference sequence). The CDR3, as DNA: TGCGCCAGCAGTGAGACGGCGGACACTAGCACAGATACGCAGTATTTT. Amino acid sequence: CASSETADTSTDTQYF.

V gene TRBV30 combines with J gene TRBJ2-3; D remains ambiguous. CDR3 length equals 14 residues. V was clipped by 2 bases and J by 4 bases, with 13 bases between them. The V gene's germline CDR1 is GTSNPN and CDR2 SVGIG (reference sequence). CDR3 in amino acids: CAWSPPRSSDTQYF. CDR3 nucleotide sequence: TGTGCCTGGAGTCCCCCACGGTCTTCAGATACGCAGTATTTT.

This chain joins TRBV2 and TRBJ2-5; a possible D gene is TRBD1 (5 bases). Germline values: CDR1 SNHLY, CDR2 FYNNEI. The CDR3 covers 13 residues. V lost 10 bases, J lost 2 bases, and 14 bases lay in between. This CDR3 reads CAKDIRSQETQYF. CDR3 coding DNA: TGTGCCAAGGACATCCGATCACAAGAGACCCAGTACTTC. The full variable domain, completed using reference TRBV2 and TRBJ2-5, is EPEVTQTPSHQVTQMGQEVILRCVPISNHLYFYWYRQILGQKVEFLVSFYNNEISEKSEIFDDQFSVERPDGSNFTLKIRSTKLEDSAMYFCAKDIRSQETQYFGPGTRLLVL.